This T cell receptor (beta chain) was recovered during a study of blood T cell repertoires in COVID-19. Study-level information: Samples taken during acute and convalescent COVID-19 were collected in the United States, Italy and Spain. Sources were T cells, B-cell-depleted T cells, or PBMCs; the material itself was cDNA or gDNA.

Looked up from germline, CDR1 is SGHNT and CDR2 is YENEEA. The CDR3 length is 13 residues. The V end was cut by 5 bases, the J end by 4 bases, with 11 bases between. Per the study methods: Reference gene primer amplification gave nucleated cell count estimates. TCRdb's copy holds only in-frame clones and misses some; the assay was immunoSEQ multiplex PCR. V and J calls and clone size are as listed in that table; D and trimming were resolved from the DNA. The repertoire holds about 260,000 clones, with over 75% as singletons. This clone was seen more than once but under ten times. The rearrangement links TRBV11-3 to TRBJ1-1, with D unclear. This TCR was recovered from a human donor in a cohort sampled during active COVID-19. Sequencing was done on a sample of peripheral blood. The CDR3 protein is CASSHEAGTEAFF. The CDR3 DNA sequence: TGTGCCAGCAGCCATGAAGCCGGCACTGAAGCTTTCTTT.